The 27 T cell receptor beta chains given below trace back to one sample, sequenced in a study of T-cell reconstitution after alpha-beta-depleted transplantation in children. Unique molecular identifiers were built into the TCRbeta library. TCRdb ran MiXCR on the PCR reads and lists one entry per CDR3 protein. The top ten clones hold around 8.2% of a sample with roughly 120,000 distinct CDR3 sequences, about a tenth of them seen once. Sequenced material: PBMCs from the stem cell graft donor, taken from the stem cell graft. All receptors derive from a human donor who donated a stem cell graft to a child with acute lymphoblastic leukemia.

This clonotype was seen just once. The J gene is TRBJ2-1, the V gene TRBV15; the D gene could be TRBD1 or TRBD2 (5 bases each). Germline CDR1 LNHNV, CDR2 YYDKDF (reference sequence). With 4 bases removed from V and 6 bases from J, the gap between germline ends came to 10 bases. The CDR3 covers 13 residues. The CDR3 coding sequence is TGTGCCACCAGCATCGGGACCACCAATGAGCAGTTCTTC. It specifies CATSIGTTNEQFF. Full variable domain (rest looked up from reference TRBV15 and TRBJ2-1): DAMVIQNPRYQVTQFGKPVTLSCSQTLNHNVMYWYQQKSSQAPKLLFHYYDKDFNNEADTPDNFQSRRPNTSFCFLDIRSPGLGDTAMYLCATSIGTTNEQFFGPGTRLTVL.

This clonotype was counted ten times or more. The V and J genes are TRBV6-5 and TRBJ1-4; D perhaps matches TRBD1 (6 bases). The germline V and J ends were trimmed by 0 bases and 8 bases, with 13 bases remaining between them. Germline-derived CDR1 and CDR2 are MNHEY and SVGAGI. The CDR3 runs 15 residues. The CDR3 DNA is TGTGCCAGCAGTTACTCCGGGGGGGCTGGCGAAAAACTGTTTTTT. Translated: CASSYSGGAGEKLFF.

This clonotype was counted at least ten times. The CDR3 protein is CASSFSPASGNTIYF. In nucleotides, the CDR3 is TGTGCCAGCAGCTTCAGCCCAGCCTCTGGAAACACCATATATTTT. The J gene is TRBJ1-3, the V gene TRBV5-5; D not certain. Per germline, CDR1 SGHKS and CDR2 YYEKEE (reference sequence). Trimming cost V 2 bases and J 0 bases, with 9 bases left between them. CDR3 length: 15 residues.

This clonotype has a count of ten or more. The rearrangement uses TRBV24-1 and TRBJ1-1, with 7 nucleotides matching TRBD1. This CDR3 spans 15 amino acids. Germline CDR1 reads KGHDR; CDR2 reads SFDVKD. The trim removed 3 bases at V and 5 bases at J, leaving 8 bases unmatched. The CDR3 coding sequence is TGTGCCACCAGTGATCAGTACAGGGGAGGGACTGAAGCTTTCTTT. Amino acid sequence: CATSDQYRGGTEAFF.

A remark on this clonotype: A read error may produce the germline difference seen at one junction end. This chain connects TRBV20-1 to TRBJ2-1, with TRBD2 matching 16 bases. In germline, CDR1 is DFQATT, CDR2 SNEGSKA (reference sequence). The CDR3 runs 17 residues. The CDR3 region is CCATTGTSGGEWNEQFF. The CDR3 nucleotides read TGCTGTGCTACTACCGGGACTAGCGGGGGGGAATGGAATGAGCAGTTCTTC.

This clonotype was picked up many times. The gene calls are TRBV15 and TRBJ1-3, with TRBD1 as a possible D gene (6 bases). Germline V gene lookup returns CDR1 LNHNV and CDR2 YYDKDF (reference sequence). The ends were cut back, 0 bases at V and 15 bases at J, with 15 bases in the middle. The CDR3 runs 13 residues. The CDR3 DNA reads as TGTGCCACCAGCAGAGATTGGGGGGGCTTTCGATATTTT. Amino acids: CATSRDWGGFRYF. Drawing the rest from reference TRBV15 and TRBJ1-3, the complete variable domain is DAMVIQNPRYQVTQFGKPVTLSCSQTLNHNVMYWYQQKSSQAPKLLFHYYDKDFNNEADTPDNFQSRRPNTSFCFLDIRSPGLGDTAMYLCATSRDWGGFRYFGEGSWLTVV.

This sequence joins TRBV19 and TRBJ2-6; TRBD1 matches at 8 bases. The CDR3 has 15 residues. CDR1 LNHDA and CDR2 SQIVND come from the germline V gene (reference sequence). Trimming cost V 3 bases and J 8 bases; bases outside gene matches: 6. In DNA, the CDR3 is TGTGCCAGTAGTATTACGGGACAGGCCCCCAACGTCCTGACTTTC. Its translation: CASSITGQAPNVLTF.

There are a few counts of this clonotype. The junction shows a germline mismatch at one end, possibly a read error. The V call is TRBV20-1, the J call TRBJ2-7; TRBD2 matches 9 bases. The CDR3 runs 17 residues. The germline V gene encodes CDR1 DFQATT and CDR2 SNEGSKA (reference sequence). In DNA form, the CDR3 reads TGCTGTGCTAGTATCGCGGGGGGGCGGTTTGGGTTCGACGAGCAGTACTTC. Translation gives CCASIAGGRFGFDEQYF.

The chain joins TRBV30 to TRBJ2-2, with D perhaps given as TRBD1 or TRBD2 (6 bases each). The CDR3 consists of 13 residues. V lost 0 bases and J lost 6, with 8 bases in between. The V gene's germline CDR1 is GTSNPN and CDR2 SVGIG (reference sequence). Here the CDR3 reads CAWSVRGPGELFF. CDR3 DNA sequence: TGTGCCTGGAGTGTACGGGGGCCCGGGGAGCTGTTTTTT.

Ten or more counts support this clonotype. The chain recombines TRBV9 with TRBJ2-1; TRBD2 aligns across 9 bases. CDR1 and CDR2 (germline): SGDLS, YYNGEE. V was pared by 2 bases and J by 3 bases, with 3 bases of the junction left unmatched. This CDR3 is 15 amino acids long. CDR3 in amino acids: CASSVRTSVYNEQFF. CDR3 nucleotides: TGTGCCAGCAGCGTCCGGACTAGCGTCTACAATGAGCAGTTCTTC.

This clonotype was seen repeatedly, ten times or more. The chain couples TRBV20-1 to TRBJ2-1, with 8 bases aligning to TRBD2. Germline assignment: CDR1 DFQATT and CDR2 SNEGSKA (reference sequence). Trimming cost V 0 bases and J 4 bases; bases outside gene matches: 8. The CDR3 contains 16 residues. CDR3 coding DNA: TGCAGTGCTAGAGACTCTCTAGCGGGTCCTTACAATGAGCAGTTCTTC. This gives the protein CSARDSLAGPYNEQFF.

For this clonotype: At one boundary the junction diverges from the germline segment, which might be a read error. The CDR3, as DNA: TGTGCTAGCAGCCCGGGAGCCGAAGAGACCCAGTACTTC. Its translation: CASSPGAEETQYF. The chain is built from TRBV7-7 and TRBJ2-5; possibly TRBD2 for D (6 bases). The germline CDR1 and CDR2 sequences are SSHAT and FNYEAQ (reference sequence). The CDR3 spans 13 residues.

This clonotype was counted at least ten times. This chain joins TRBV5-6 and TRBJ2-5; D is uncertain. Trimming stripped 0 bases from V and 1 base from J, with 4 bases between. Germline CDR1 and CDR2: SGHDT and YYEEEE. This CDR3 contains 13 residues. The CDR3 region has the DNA TGTGCCAGCAGCTTGGGTTCCCAAGAGACCCAGTACTTC. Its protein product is CASSLGSQETQYF. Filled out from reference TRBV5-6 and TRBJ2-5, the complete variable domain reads DAGVTQSPTHLIKTRGQQVTLRCSPKSGHDTVSWYQQALGQGPQFIFQYYEEEERQRGNFPDRFSGHQFPNYSSELNVNALLLGDSALYLCASSLGSQETQYFGPGTRLLVL.

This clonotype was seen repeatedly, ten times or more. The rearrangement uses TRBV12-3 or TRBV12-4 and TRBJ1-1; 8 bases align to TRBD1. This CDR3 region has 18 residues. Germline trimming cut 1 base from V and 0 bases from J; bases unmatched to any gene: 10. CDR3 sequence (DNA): TGTGCCAGCAGTTTAGGTGCCAGGGGGCGAACCATGAACACTGAAGCTTTCTTT. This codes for CASSLGARGRTMNTEAFF.

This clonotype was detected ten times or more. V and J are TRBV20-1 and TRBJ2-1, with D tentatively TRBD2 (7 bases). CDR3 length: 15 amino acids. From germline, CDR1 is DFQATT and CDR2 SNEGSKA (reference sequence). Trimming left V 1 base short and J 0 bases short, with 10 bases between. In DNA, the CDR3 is TGCAGTGCTAGAGTGGGGGGGCCCTCCTACAATGAGCAGTTCTTC. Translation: CSARVGGPSYNEQFF.

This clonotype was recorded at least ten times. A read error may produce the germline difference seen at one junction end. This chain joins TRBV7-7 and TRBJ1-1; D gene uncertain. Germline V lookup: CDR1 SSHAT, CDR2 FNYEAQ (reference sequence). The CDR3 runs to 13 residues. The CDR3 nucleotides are TGTGCTAGCAGCTTAAAAGTCAACACTGAAGCTTTCTTT. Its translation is CASSLKVNTEAFF.

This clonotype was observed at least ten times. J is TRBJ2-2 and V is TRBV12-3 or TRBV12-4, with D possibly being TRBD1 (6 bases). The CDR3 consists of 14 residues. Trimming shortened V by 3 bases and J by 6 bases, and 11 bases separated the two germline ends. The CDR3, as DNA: TGTGCCAGCAGTTTGAGAGGGGGTTCCGGGGAGCTGTTTTTT. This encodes CASSLRGGSGELFF.

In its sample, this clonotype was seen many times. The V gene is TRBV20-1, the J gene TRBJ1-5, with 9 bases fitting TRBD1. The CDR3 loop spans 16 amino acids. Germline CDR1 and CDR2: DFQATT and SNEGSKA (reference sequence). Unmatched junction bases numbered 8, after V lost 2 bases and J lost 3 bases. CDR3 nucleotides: TGCAGTGCTAGATCCCGGACAGGGGCCCACAATCAGCCCCAGCATTTT. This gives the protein CSARSRTGAHNQPQHF.

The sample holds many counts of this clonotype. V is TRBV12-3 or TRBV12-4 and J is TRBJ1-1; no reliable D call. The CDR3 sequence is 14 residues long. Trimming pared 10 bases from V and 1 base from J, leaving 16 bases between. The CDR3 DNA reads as TGTGCCATTAAAGAAGACCTGTCGAACACTGAAGCTTTCTTT. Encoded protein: CAIKEDLSNTEAFF.

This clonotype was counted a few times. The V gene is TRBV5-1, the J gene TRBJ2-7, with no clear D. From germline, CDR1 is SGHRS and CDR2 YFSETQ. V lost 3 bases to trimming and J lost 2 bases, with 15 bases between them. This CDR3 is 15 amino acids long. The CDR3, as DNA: TGCGCCAGCAGCTCCGCTTCGGGTCAAGCCTACGAGCAGTACTTC. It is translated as CASSSASGQAYEQYF.

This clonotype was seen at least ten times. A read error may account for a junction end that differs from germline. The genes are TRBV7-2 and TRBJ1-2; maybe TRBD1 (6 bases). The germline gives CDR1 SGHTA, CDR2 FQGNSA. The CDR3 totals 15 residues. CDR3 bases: TGTGCCAGCAGCTTAGCGAGGGGGGGACAAGGGATCGCCTTCTTC. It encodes CASSLARGGQGIAFF.

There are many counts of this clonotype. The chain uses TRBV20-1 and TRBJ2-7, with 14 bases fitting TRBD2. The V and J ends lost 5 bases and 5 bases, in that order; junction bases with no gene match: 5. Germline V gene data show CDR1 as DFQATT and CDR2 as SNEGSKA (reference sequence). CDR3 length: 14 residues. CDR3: CSAPRLAGGNEQYF. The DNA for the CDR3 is TGCAGTGCTCCCCGACTAGCGGGAGGGAACGAGCAGTACTTC.

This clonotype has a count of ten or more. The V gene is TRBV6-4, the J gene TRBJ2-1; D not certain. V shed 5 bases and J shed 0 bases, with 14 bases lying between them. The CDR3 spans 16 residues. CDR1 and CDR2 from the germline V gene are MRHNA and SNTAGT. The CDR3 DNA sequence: TGTGCCAGCAGTCCGGCTCAAGTGAGCTCCTACAATGAGCAGTTCTTC. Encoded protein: CASSPAQVSSYNEQFF.

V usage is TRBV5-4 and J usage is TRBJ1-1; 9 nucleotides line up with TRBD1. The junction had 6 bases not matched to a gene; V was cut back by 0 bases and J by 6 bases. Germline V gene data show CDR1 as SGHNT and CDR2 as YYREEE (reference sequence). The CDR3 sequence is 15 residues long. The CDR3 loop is CASSLVQGARAEAFF. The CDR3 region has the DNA TGTGCCAGCAGCTTGGTACAGGGGGCGCGAGCTGAAGCTTTCTTT.

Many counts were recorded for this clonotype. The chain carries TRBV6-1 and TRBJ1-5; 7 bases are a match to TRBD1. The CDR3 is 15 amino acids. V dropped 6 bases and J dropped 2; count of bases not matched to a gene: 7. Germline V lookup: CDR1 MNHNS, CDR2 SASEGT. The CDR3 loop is CASSLQGKGNQPQHF. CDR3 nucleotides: TGTGCCAGCAGCCTACAGGGGAAGGGCAATCAGCCCCAGCATTTT.

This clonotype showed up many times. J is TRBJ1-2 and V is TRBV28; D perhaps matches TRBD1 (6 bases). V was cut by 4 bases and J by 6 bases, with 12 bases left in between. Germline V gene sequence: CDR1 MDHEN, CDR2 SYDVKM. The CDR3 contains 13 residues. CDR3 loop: CASSWGARDGYTF. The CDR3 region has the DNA TGTGCCAGCAGTTGGGGGGCGCGTGATGGCTACACCTTC.

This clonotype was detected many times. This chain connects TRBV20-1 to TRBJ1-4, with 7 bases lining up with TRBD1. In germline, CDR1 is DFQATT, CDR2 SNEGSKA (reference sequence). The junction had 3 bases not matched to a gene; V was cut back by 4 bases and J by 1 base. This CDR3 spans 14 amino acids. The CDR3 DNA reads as TGCAGTGCTACACGACAGGGAACTAATGAAAAACTGTTTTTT. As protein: CSATRQGTNEKLFF.